The entry below describes one T cell receptor (beta chain). The antigen is not known. Only in-frame clones appear in the TCRdb table, and some are missing; sequencing was by immunoSEQ multiplex PCR. Of approximately 240,000 clones listed, around nine tenths are singletons. The record originates from a study of Ad26.COV2.S vaccination and SARS-CoV-2 variants. Study summary: Doses of Ad26.COV2.S were injected into muscle once or twice, 56 days apart.

Regarding treatment: some 20 received Ad26.COV2.S at low or high dose, single or two shots; 5 received placebo; per-sample allocation not given. Following the first vaccine or placebo injection, samples were taken on day 63. The CDR3 has 15 amino acids. The germline gives CDR1 SGHRS, CDR2 YFSETQ. V was clipped by 7 bases and J by 0 bases; unmatched bases: 9. Study-wide results and limits: Spike-specific TCR breadth was greater in vaccine than placebo recipients.

The sequence was obtained from a person aged 18-60 years who received the Ad26.COV2.S COVID-19 vaccine or a placebo. V gene TRBV5-1 combines with J gene TRBJ1-1; 7 bases agree with TRBD1. The sequencing here drew on peripheral blood, taken in a trial of Ad26.COV2.S vaccine versus placebo. CDR3 region: CASQTTGDLNTEAFF. DNA for the CDR3: TGCGCCAGCCAAACTACAGGGGATTTGAACACTGAAGCTTTCTTT. Using reference TRBV5-1 and TRBJ1-1 for the parts outside the CDR3, the full variable domain is KAGVTQTPRYLIKTRGQQVTLSCSPISGHRSVSWYQQTPGQGLQFLFEYFSETQRNKGNFPGRFSGRQFSNSRSEMNVSTLELGDSALYLCASQTTGDLNTEAFFGQGTRLTVV.